Reported below is one T cell receptor (beta chain). The antigen remains undetermined. These data come from a study of CD8+CD57+ T cells in acquired aplastic anemia. Whole-study context: Sorted CD4+ and CD8+ cell DNA averaged approximately 3 ug. General study results and limits: Around 29 shared CD8+ CDR3s appeared highly expressed within patients' immunodominant clones.

Per the germline V gene, CDR1 is SGHRS and CDR2 is YFSETQ. Trimming removed 1 base at V and 4 bases at J, with 11 bases between. The CDR3 is 14 residues long. Genomic DNA acted as the template from which TCR beta VDJ combination and CDR3 sequence profiling were carried out. TCRdb ran MiXCR on the reads and lists one entry per CDR3 protein. The sample carries approximately 180,000 distinct CDR3 sequences, roughly 65% recorded once. CD8+CD57+ cell expansion, shown by flow cytometry, had occurred in the patients selected for sequencing. All patients had severe acquired aplastic anemia. The rearrangement links TRBV5-1 to TRBJ1-1; perhaps TRBD1 as D (5 bases). The clonotype originates from a human donor with aplastic anemia. The sequenced sample consisted of sorted CD4+, CD8+, or CD8+CD57+ T cells (not recorded which) from PBMCs. The CDR3 loop reads CASSLYKGSTEAFF. CDR3 nucleotides: TGCGCCAGCAGCTTGTACAAGGGGTCCACTGAAGCTTTCTTT.